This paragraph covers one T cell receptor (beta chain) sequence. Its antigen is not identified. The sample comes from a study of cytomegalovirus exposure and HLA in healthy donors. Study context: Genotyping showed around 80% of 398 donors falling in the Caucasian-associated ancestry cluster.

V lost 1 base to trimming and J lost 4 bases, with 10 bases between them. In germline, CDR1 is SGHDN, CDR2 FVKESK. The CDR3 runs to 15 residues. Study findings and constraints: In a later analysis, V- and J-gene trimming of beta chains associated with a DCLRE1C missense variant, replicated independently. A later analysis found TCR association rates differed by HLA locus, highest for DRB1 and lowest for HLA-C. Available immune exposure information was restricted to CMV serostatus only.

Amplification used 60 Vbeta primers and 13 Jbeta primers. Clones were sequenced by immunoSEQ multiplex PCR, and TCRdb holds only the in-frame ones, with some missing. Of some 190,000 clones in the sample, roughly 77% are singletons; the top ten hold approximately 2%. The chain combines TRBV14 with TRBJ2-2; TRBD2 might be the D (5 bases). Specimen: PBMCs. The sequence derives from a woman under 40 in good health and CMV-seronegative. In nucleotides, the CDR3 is TGTGCCAGCAGCCAAGTGTTAGGGAGCACCGGGGAGCTGTTTTTT. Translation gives CASSQVLGSTGELFF.